The entry below gives a single TCR beta chain sequence along with its context. Profiling relied on immunoSEQ multiplex PCR, and the TCRdb table lists in-frame clones only, not all of them. The sample carries about 130,000 clones, around 92% recorded once. This sample is drawn from a study of control samples from healthy donors and cancer patients. CDR1 and CDR2 (germline): SGHVS, FNYEAQ. V lost 5 bases and J lost 4, with 15 bases in between. The CDR3 spans 15 residues. Sequenced input: PBMCs. The chain uses TRBV7-6 and TRBJ2-1; a possible D gene is TRBD2 (6 bases). The sequence was obtained from a man aged 50 or older with head and neck cancer. DNA for the CDR3: TGTGCCAGCAGCGATTTAGCGGAAAATTACAATGAGCAGTTCTTC. Its protein is CASSDLAENYNEQFF.